These 22 T cell receptor beta chains were sequenced from one sample in a study of T cell changes during pregnancy in multiple sclerosis (dated by TCRdb to the late 2010s). Library preparation used the immunoSEQ multiplex PCR assay. What TCRdb holds here is the immuneACCESS table cut down to in-frame rearrangements. Part of the clones is not present; checked against another copy, under half of the missing clones reflect an unresolved V gene, and the others are unexplained. This sample holds roughly 41,000 clones; 88% were observed only once. The ten most abundant clones make up approximately 6.8% of the sample. Specimen: CD8+ T cells from peripheral blood mononuclear cells, collected in the third trimester of pregnancy. All receptors come from a female donor with multiple sclerosis, enrolled in a pregnancy study.

The rearrangement links TRBV5-1 to TRBJ1-1; D gene uncertain. V lost 0 bases and J 1 base, leaving 10 bases between the germline ends. CDR3 length: 15 amino acids. CDR1 and CDR2 from the germline V gene are SGHRS and YFSETQ. The CDR3 spells CASSLGSLPNTEAFF. For the CDR3, the DNA is TGCGCCAGCAGCTTGGGGTCACTACCGAACACTGAAGCTTTCTTT.

V gene TRBV11-2 combines with J gene TRBJ1-4; 10 positions agree with TRBD1. Germline V gives CDR1 SGHAT, CDR2 FQNNGV. The CDR3 is 18 residues long. The junction had 12 bases not matched to a gene; V was cut back by 5 bases and J by 3 bases. The CDR3 here is CASSAVGTGVLANEKLFF. DNA for the CDR3: TGTGCCAGCAGCGCGGTCGGGACAGGGGTTCTTGCTAATGAAAAACTGTTTTTT.

The V and J genes are TRBV29-1 and TRBJ2-7; 8 bases align to TRBD1. V gave up 6 bases and J gave up 6 bases; unmatched junction bases: 4. The CDR3 length is 11 residues. Looked up from germline, CDR1 is SQVTM and CDR2 is ANQGSEA. The CDR3, as DNA: TGCAGCGTACCAACAGGGGGCGAGCAGTACTTC. Protein sequence: CSVPTGGEQYF.

This clone was recorded once. Other DNA sequences from this sample encode an identical CDR3 as well. This sequence joins TRBV27 and TRBJ2-7, with D perhaps TRBD2 (5 bases). The CDR3 contains 12 residues. The V end lost 3 bases, the J end lost 4 bases, and 7 bases lay between the germline ends. Germline values: CDR1 MNHEY, CDR2 SMNVEV (reference sequence). The CDR3 coding sequence is TGTGCCAGCAGTTTGAGAGGGTACGAGCAGTACTTC. It yields the protein CASSLRGYEQYF.

This sequence joins TRBV7-9 and TRBJ1-6, with a tentative D call TRBD1 (5 bases). CDR3 length: 17 residues. CDR1 and CDR2 (germline): SEHNR, FQNEAQ (reference sequence). The V end lost 5 bases, the J end lost 5 bases, and 19 bases lay between the germline ends. The CDR3 region has the DNA TGTGCCAGCAGCCTTGGTGAGGGACTGGTCGATAATTCACCCCTCCACTTT. Amino acids: CASSLGEGLVDNSPLHF.

This sequence joins TRBV13 and TRBJ2-2; D ambiguous. V lost 4 bases and J lost 1, with 4 bases in between. CDR1 and CDR2 from the germline V gene are PRHDT and FYEKMQ (reference sequence). The CDR3 runs to 13 residues. The CDR3 loop reads CASSSVNTGELFF. The CDR3 nucleotides are TGTGCCAGCAGCTCCGTGAACACCGGGGAGCTGTTTTTT. Combining the CDR3 with reference TRBV13 and TRBJ2-2 gives the whole variable domain AAGVIQSPRHLIKEKRETATLKCYPIPRHDTVYWYQQGPGQDPQFLISFYEKMQSDKGSIPDRFSAQQFSDYHSELNMSSLELGDSALYFCASSSVNTGELFFGEGSRLTVL.

The gene calls are TRBV27 and TRBJ1-5; unclear D gene. Germline V lookup: CDR1 MNHEY, CDR2 SMNVEV (reference sequence). There are 14 residues in the CDR3. Between the trimmed V and J ends, which lost 3 bases and 7 bases, there was a span of 13 bases. DNA of the CDR3: TGTGCCAGCAGTTTTGGTGGCCCCGGGCAGCCCCAGCATTTT. This encodes CASSFGGPGQPQHF.

The chain is built from TRBV4-3 and TRBJ1-3; TRBD1 might be the D (5 bases). The CDR3 sequence is 18 residues long. V was shortened by 1 base and J by 0 bases, with 16 bases between the two germline ends. From germline, CDR1 is LGHNA and CDR2 YSLEER. CDR3 in DNA: TGCGCCAGCAGCCAAGTTTGGGGCGGCGACCACTCTGGAAACACCATATATTTT. It is translated as CASSQVWGGDHSGNTIYF.

As regards this clone: The same CDR3 can be traced to other DNA sequences in this sample. The rearrangement links TRBV7-9 to TRBJ1-5; TRBD1 aligns across 7 bases. CDR1 and CDR2 (germline): SEHNR, FQNEAQ (reference sequence). This CDR3 has 14 residues. Losses at the gene ends were 1 base for V and 4 bases for J; bases not matched to a gene: 1. The CDR3 is CASSLDRGNQPQHF. The CDR3 DNA sequence: TGTGCCAGCAGCTTAGACAGGGGTAATCAGCCCCAGCATTTT.

The table lists this clone with a few counts. This sequence joins TRBV4-3 and TRBJ1-6, with 8 bases matching TRBD1. Germline V gene data show CDR1 as LGHNA and CDR2 as YSLEER. After removal of 4 bases from V and 7 bases from J, the junction contained 6 bases not matched to a gene. The CDR3 extends over 15 amino acids. The CDR3 region has the DNA TGCGCCAGCAGCCGCAACACAGGGGGGAATTCACCCCTCCACTTT. Translating gives CASSRNTGGNSPLHF.

This clone was seen only a few times. The chain joins TRBV7-8 to TRBJ1-1; D remains ambiguous. The ends were cut back, 6 bases at V and 1 base at J, with 15 bases in the middle. The CDR3 covers 15 residues. Germline V CDR1 and CDR2: SGHVS, FQNEAQ. The CDR3 nucleotides read TGTGCCAGCAGTCGAGGGTTAGCCGAGAACACTGAAGCTTTCTTT. Translation: CASSRGLAENTEAFF.

As DNA, the CDR3 is TGTGCCAGCAGTGACCTAGCGGGGGCCGTGGGCACAGATACGCAGTATTTT. The encoded protein is CASSDLAGAVGTDTQYF. The chain combines TRBV6-1 with TRBJ2-3; TRBD2 matches at 10 bases. The CDR3 contains 17 residues. The V segment lost 3 bases and the J segment 1 base; nucleotides outside the gene matches: 7. CDR1 is MNHNS, CDR2 SASEGT, per germline.

The chain links TRBV2 to TRBJ2-7, with 8 bases identical to TRBD1. After removal of 7 bases from V and 2 bases from J, the junction contained 7 bases not matched to a gene. The CDR3 covers 14 residues. The germline V gene encodes CDR1 SNHLY and CDR2 FYNNEI. The CDR3 bases are TGTGCCAGCACCCAGACAGGGGTCCCCTACGAGCAGTACTTC. It encodes CASTQTGVPYEQYF.

The DNA for the CDR3 is TGTGCCAGCAGCACCGACCTAGCGGGGGTACCCACCGGGGAGCTGTTTTTT. This encodes CASSTDLAGVPTGELFF. The gene calls are TRBV5-4 and TRBJ2-2, with TRBD2 identical over 10 bases. The CDR3 length is 17 residues. The germline CDR1 and CDR2 sequences are SGHNT and YYREEE (reference sequence). V was pared by 4 bases and J by 4 bases, with 10 bases of the junction left unmatched.

This rearrangement joins TRBV12-5 to TRBJ1-2; D ambiguous. The V gene's germline CDR1 is LGHNT and CDR2 FRNRAP. The CDR3 is 13 amino acids. The V end was cut by 4 bases, the J end by 8 bases, with 14 bases between. The CDR3 is CASGYQLVRGYTF. CDR3 DNA sequence: TGTGCTAGTGGTTATCAACTCGTTCGGGGCTACACCTTC.

CDR3 nucleotides: TGCGCCAGCAGCCCGAGGAGTACGTTGACCGGGAGCACTGAAGCTTTCTTT. This sequence encodes CASSPRSTLTGSTEAFF. V and J are TRBV4-1 and TRBJ1-1; D uncertain. The CDR3 consists of 17 residues. Germline V gives CDR1 MGHRA, CDR2 YSYEKL. V lost 4 bases and J 4 bases, leaving 22 bases between the germline ends.

The V call is TRBV6-1, the J call TRBJ2-1, with 8 bases that match TRBD1. CDR3 length: 15 residues. CDR1 and CDR2 (germline): MNHNS, SASEGT. Trimming removed 7 bases from V and 6 bases from J; junction bases left unmatched: 11. The CDR3 sequence: CASTGGQGESNEQFF. CDR3 nucleotides: TGTGCCAGCACCGGAGGACAGGGAGAATCCAATGAGCAGTTCTTC.

This clone was detected once. The CDR3 loop is CASLTGPRYGYTF. Written as DNA, the CDR3 is TGTGCCAGCCTTACAGGCCCGAGGTATGGCTACACCTTC. The rearrangement uses TRBV28 and TRBJ1-2; D is perhaps TRBD1 (5 bases). The CDR3 is 13 amino acids. Trimming pared 8 bases from V and 5 bases from J, leaving 15 bases between. From germline, CDR1 is MDHEN and CDR2 SYDVKM.

The chain uses TRBV11-2 and TRBJ1-1; D perhaps matches TRBD1 (6 bases). The germline V and J ends were trimmed by 1 base and 2 bases, with 11 bases remaining between them. CDR1 and CDR2 from the germline V gene are SGHAT and FQNNGV. The CDR3 contains 15 residues. The CDR3, as DNA: TGTGCCAGCAGCTTAGGACCGGGACAAAACACTGAAGCTTTCTTT. Its translation is CASSLGPGQNTEAFF.

This chain uses TRBV4-3 with TRBJ1-1; 10 bases align to TRBD1. V shed 3 bases and J 10 bases; nucleotides not matched to a gene: 17. This CDR3 region has 17 residues. Germline V CDR1 and CDR2: LGHNA, YSLEER. The CDR3 sequence: CASSQGTGDYDFFRAFF. In nucleotides, the CDR3 is TGCGCCAGCAGCCAGGGGACAGGGGATTATGACTTTTTTAGAGCTTTCTTT.

V gene TRBV4-1 combines with J gene TRBJ1-1; D is uncertain. Germline V CDR1 and CDR2: MGHRA, YSYEKL. The germline V and J ends were trimmed by 4 bases and 2 bases, with 14 bases remaining between them. This CDR3 spans 15 amino acids. CDR3 in DNA: TGCGCCAGCAGCCCGCTCCGACTTGCAAACACTGAAGCTTTCTTT. Translation gives CASSPLRLANTEAFF.

The chain employs TRBV13 and TRBJ2-7; D perhaps matches TRBD1 (5 bases). Trimming left V 0 bases short and J 4 bases short, with 7 bases between. The CDR3 runs to 13 residues. Germline V CDR1 and CDR2: PRHDT, FYEKMQ (reference sequence). The CDR3 sequence is CASSLGRDYEQYF. The CDR3 DNA reads as TGTGCCAGCAGCTTAGGCAGGGATTACGAGCAGTACTTC.